This TCR beta chain came from a study of control samples from healthy donors and cancer patients. The CDR3 extends over 16 amino acids. Germline V CDR1 and CDR2: SEHNR, FQNEAQ (reference sequence). V shed 0 bases and J shed 4 bases, with 15 bases lying between them. Clones were read by immunoSEQ multiplex PCR, and TCRdb kept only the in-frame ones, dropping some. The sample shows about 150,000 clones, 90% to 95% of them seen only once. V and J are TRBV7-9 and TRBJ2-5; D might be TRBD2 (6 bases). Source material: blood. This receptor was taken from a woman between 18 and 29 years old in good health. The CDR3 region is CASSLAHGGVGETQYF. In nucleotides, the CDR3 is TGTGCCAGCAGCTTAGCGCACGGCGGGGTCGGAGAGACCCAGTACTTC.